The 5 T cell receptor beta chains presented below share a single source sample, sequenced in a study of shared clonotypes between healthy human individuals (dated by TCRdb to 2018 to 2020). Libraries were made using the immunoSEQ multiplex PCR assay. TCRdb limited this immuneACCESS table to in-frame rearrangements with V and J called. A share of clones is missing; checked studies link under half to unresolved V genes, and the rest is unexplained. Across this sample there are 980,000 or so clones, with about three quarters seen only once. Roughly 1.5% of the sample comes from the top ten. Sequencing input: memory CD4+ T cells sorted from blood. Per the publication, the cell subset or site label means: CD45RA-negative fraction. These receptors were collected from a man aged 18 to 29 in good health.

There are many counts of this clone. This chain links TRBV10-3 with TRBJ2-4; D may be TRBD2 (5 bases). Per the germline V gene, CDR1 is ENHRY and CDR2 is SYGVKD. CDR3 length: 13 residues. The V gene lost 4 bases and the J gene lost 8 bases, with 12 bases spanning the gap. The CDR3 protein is CAISGVGRDIQYF. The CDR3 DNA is TGTGCCATCAGTGGGGTGGGGAGAGACATTCAGTACTTC.

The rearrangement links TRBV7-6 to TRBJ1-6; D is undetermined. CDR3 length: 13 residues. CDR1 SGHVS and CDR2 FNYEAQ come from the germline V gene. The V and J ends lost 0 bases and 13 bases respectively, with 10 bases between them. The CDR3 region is CASSLAHGEPLHF. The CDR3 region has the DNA TGTGCCAGCAGCTTAGCTCACGGCGAGCCCCTCCACTTT. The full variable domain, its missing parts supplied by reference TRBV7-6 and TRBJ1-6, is GAGVSQSPRYKVTKRGQDVALRCDPISGHVSLYWYRQALGQGPEFLTYFNYEAQQDKSGLPNDRFSAERPEGSISTLTIQRTEQRDSAMYRCASSLAHGEPLHFGNGTRLTVT.

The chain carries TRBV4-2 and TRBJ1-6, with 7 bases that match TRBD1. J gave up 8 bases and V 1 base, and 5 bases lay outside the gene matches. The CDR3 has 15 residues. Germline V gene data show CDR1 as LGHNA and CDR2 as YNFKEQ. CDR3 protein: CASSQGDRADSPLHF. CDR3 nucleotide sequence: TGTGCCAGCAGCCAAGGTGACAGGGCCGATTCACCCCTCCACTTT.

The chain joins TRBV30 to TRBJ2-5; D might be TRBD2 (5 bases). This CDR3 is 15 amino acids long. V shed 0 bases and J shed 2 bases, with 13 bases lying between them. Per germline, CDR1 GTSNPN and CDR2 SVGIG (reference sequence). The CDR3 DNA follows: TGTGCCTGGAGTGTTTCGGGGTATCGACAAGAGACCCAGTACTTC. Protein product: CAWSVSGYRQETQYF.

CDR3 DNA: TGTGCCAGCAAGCGGGGGCCCTACGAGCAGTACTTC. This gives the protein CASKRGPYEQYF. This sequence joins TRBV27 and TRBJ2-7; 8 bases align to TRBD2. The CDR3 is 12 residues long. Trimming removed 7 bases from V and 2 bases from J; junction bases left unmatched: 1. CDR1 and CDR2 (germline): MNHEY, SMNVEV (reference sequence).